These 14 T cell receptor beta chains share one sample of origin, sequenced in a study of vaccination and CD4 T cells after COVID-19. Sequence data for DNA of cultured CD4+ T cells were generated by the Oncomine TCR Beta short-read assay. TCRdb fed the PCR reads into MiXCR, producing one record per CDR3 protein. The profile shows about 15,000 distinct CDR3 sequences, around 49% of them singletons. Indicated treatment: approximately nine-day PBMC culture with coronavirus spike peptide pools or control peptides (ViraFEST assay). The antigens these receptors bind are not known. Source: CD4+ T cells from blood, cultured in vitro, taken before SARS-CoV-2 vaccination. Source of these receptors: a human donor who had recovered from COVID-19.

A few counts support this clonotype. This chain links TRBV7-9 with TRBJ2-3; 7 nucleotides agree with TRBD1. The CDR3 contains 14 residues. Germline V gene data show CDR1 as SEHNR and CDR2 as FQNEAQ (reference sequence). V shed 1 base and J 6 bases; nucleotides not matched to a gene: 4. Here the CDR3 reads CASSLGQGGDTQYF. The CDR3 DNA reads TGTGCCAGCAGCTTAGGACAGGGCGGGGATACGCAGTATTTT.

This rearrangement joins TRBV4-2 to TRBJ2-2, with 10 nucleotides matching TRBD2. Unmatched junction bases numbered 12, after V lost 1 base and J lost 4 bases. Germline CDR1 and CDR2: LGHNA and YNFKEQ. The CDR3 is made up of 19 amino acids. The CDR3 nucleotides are TGTGCCAGCAGCCAAGGCAGGTCTAAGCGGGGGGGCCTCACCGGGGAGCTGTTTTTT. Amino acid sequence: CASSQGRSKRGGLTGELFF.

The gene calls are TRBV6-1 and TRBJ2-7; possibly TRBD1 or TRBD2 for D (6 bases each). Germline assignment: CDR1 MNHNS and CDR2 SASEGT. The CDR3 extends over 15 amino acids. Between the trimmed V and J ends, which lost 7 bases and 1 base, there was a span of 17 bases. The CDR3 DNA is TGTGCCAGCACCAGGGGTGCGGGGACGTCCTACGAGCAGTACTTC. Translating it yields CASTRGAGTSYEQYF.

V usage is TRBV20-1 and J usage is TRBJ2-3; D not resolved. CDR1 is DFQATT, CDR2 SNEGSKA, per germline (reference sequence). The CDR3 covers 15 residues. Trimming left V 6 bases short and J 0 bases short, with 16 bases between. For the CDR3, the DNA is TGCAGTGCCCAACCCCCGGGTCGGAGCACAGATACGCAGTATTTT. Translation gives CSAQPPGRSTDTQYF.

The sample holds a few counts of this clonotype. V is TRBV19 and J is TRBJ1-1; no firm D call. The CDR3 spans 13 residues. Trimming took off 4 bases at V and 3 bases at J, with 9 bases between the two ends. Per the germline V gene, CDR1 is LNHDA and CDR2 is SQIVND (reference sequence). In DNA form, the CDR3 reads TGTGCCAGTAGTAGACAAGCGGACACTGAAGCTTTCTTT. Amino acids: CASSRQADTEAFF.

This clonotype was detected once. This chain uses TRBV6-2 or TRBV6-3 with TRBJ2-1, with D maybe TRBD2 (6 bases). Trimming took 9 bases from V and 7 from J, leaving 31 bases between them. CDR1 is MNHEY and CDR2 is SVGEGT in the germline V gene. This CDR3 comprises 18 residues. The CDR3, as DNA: TGTGCCAGGACGCGACTGGAGACTAGTCGTGTTGCCGTTAATGAGCAGTTCTTC. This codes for CARTRLETSRVAVNEQFF.

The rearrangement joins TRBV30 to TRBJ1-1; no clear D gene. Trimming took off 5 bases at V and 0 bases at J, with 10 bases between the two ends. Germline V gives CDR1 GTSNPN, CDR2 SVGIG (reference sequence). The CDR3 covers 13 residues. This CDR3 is CAWALIMNTEAFF. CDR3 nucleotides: TGTGCCTGGGCTCTAATAATGAACACTGAAGCTTTCTTT. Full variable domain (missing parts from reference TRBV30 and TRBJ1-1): SQTIHQWPATLVQPVGSPLSLECTVEGTSNPNLYWYRQAAGRGLQLLFYSVGIGQISSEVPQNLSASRPQDRQFILSSKKLLLSDSGFYLCAWALIMNTEAFFGQGTRLTVV.

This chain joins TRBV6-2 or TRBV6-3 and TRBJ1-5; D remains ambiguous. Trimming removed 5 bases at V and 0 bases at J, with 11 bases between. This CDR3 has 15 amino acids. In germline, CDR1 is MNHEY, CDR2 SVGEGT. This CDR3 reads CASSPTPYSNQPQHF. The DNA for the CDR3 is TGTGCCAGCAGTCCGACACCCTATAGCAATCAGCCCCAGCATTTT.

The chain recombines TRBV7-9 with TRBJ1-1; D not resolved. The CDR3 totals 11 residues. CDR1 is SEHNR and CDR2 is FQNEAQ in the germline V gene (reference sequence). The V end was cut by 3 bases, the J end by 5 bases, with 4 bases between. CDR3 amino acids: CASSLITEAFF. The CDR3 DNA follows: TGTGCCAGCAGCTTGATAACTGAAGCTTTCTTT.

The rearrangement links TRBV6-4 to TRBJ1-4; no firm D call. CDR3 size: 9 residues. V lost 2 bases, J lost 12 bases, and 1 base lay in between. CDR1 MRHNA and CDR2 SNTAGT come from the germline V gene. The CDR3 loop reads CASSDQLFF. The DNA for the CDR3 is TGTGCCAGCAGTGACCAACTGTTTTTT.

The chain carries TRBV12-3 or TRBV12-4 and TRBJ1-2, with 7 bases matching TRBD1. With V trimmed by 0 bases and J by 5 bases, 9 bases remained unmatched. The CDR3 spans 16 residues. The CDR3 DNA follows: TGTGCCAGCAGTTTAGCCCCGGACAGGCGCCCTTATGGCTACACCTTC. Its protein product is CASSLAPDRRPYGYTF.

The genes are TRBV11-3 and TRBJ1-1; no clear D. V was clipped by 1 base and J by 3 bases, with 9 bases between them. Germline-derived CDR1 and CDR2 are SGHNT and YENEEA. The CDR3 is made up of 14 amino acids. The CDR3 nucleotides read TGTGCCAGCAGCTTAGGTAGCAGAGACACTGAAGCTTTCTTT. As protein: CASSLGSRDTEAFF.

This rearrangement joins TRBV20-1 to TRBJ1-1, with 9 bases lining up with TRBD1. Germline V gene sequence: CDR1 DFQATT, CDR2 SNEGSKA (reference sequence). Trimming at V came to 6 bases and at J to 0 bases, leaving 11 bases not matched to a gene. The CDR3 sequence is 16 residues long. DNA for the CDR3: TGCAGTGCCCCCCCCGGGACAGGGCGAATGAACACTGAAGCTTTCTTT. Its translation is CSAPPGTGRMNTEAFF.

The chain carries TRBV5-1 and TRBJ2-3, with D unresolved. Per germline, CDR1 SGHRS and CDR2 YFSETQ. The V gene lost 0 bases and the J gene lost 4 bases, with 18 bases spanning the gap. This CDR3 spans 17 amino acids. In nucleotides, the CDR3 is TGCGCCAGCAGCTTGGCCCGGTCCCTAGTTAATTCAGATACGCAGTATTTT. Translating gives CASSLARSLVNSDTQYF.